The 7 T cell receptor beta chains below come from one sample, sequenced in a study of radiation and T cells in renal cell carcinoma. Sequencing used immunoSEQ multiplex PCR; TCRdb keeps in-frame clones, though not all of them. The sample records roughly 150,000 clones, about 91% being singletons. As for time point: blood 2 weeks post-SBRT. Treatment specified: 15 Gy SBRT to primary tumor, nephrectomy 4 weeks later. The sequencing here drew on blood, taken from a patient whose treatment included radiotherapy and nephrectomy. These receptors were taken from a woman aged 50 to 60 with renal cell carcinoma.

The V and J genes are TRBV10-3 and TRBJ2-3; unclear D gene. The V and J ends lost 10 bases and 2 bases respectively, with 13 bases between them. CDR3 length equals 13 residues. CDR1 is ENHRY, CDR2 SYGVKD, per germline. CDR3 nucleotide sequence: TGTGCCACTGCTCCATTGCCCACAGATACGCAGTATTTT. This sequence encodes CATAPLPTDTQYF.

The count of this clone is one. The rearrangement uses TRBV19 and TRBJ1-2; no clear D. The ends were cut back, 3 bases at V and 4 bases at J, with 12 bases in the middle. From germline, CDR1 is LNHDA and CDR2 SQIVND (reference sequence). The CDR3 has 14 residues. For the CDR3, the DNA is TGTGCCAGTAGTATGAGGTTGGGCACCTATGGCTACACCTTC. It yields the protein CASSMRLGTYGYTF.

This chain links TRBV6-1 with TRBJ2-7; 10 bases are shared with TRBD1. The CDR3 extends over 15 amino acids. Germline-derived CDR1 and CDR2 are MNHNS and SASEGT. With 7 bases clipped from V and 5 bases from J, the junction kept 11 bases outside the gene matches. CDR3 nucleotide sequence: TGTGCCAGCACTGATCCTACCGGGACAGGGGACGAGCAGTACTTC. The encoded protein is CASTDPTGTGDEQYF.

This chain connects TRBV19 to TRBJ1-1; D not certain. The germline V gene encodes CDR1 LNHDA and CDR2 SQIVND (reference sequence). The CDR3 contains 16 residues. V lost 2 bases and J lost 5, with 18 bases in between. CDR3 in amino acids: CASSIPGSSFGTEAFF. The CDR3 nucleotides are TGTGCCAGTAGTATACCGGGGTCCTCCTTCGGGACTGAAGCTTTCTTT. Full variable domain (remainder filled in from reference TRBV19 and TRBJ1-1): DGGITQSPKYLFRKEGQNVTLSCEQNLNHDAMYWYRQDPGQGLRLIYYSQIVNDFQKGDIAEGYSVSREKKESFPLTVTSAQKNPTAFYLCASSIPGSSFGTEAFFGQGTRLTVV.

V and J are TRBV2 and TRBJ1-2; the match to TRBD1 covers 9 bases. V lost 5 bases to trimming and J lost 6 bases; unmatched junction nucleotides: 4. The CDR3 spans 13 residues. Germline values: CDR1 SNHLY, CDR2 FYNNEI. In DNA, the CDR3 is TGTGCCAGCAGTCACCGGGACAGGGATGGCTACACCTTC. Its protein product is CASSHRDRDGYTF.

CDR3 region: CATTDPGQNTDTQYF. As DNA, the CDR3 is TGTGCCACCACTGACCCGGGACAGAACACAGATACGCAGTATTTT. The V gene is TRBV19, the J gene TRBJ2-3; 7 nucleotides agree with TRBD1. V lost 10 bases, J lost 2 bases, and 12 bases stayed unmatched. The germline V gene has CDR1 LNHDA and CDR2 SQIVND (reference sequence). The CDR3 has 15 amino acids.

This clone was seen a handful of times. The CDR3, as DNA: TGCGCCAGCAGAGACAGGGTGGGGACTGAAGCTTTCTTT. This gives the protein CASRDRVGTEAFF. This sequence joins TRBV5-1 and TRBJ1-1; TRBD1 aligns across 7 bases. The CDR3 contains 13 residues. CDR1 is SGHRS, CDR2 YFSETQ, per germline. V lost 5 bases, J lost 5 bases, and 6 bases stayed unmatched.